Each of the 28 T cell receptor beta chains below was sequenced from the same sample in a study of blood T cells in healthy people across ages. A second roughly 7 to 11 cycle PCR used barcoded and J-beta primers. TCRdb re-called the 5' RACE reads with MiXCR, one entry per CDR3 protein. Among around 800,000 distinct CDR3 sequences listed, around 43% were seen once. Sequencing input: blood. The receptors here all came from a man aged 55-75 years in good health.

This chain links TRBV29-1 with TRBJ1-5, with 7 bases lining up with TRBD1. The J segment lost 4 bases and the V segment lost 6 bases, leaving 9 bases of the junction unmatched. This CDR3 contains 14 residues. Germline values: CDR1 SQVTM, CDR2 ANQGSEA. CDR3 loop: CSVTTTGENQPQHF. CDR3 nucleotide sequence: TGCAGCGTAACAACAACAGGGGAAAATCAGCCCCAGCATTTT.

The J gene is TRBJ2-1, the V gene TRBV7-2; no firm D call. The V and J ends lost 1 base and 13 bases respectively, with 20 bases between them. The CDR3 loop spans 15 amino acids. The V gene's germline CDR1 is SGHTA and CDR2 FQGNSA. CDR3 coding DNA: TGTGCCAGCAGCTTAGGTGGCAGGAGCCAAGAGACCCAGTTCTTC. Protein sequence: CASSLGGRSQETQFF.

The chain has TRBV6-2 or TRBV6-3 and TRBJ2-1; no definite D call. Per germline, CDR1 MNHEY and CDR2 SVGEGT. V lost 5 bases and J 4 bases, leaving 6 bases between the germline ends. The CDR3 length is 12 residues. The CDR3: CASSQQYNEQFF. The CDR3 region has the DNA TGTGCCAGCAGTCAACAGTACAATGAGCAGTTCTTC.

This chain connects TRBV25-1 to TRBJ2-7, with D possibly matching TRBD2 (5 bases). V was shortened by 4 bases and J by 0 bases, with 10 bases between the two germline ends. There are 14 residues in the CDR3. Germline V gene lookup returns CDR1 MGHDK and CDR2 SYGVNS. CDR3 coding DNA: TGTGCCAGCAGTGGGTTTGGGAGCTCCTACGAGCAGTACTTC. It translates to CASSGFGSSYEQYF.

This chain connects TRBV4-3 to TRBJ2-5; D unresolved. With the DNA end fitting TRBJ2-7 better, the J assignment may be wrong. Per germline, CDR1 LGHNA and CDR2 YSLEER. The CDR3 is 13 amino acids. The CDR3 region is CASSQGSVGEQYF. The DNA for the CDR3 is TGCGCCAGCAGCCAAGGCTCCGTCGGCGAGCAGTACTTC.

As for this clonotype: The junction and the germline gene differ at one end; a read error may be behind it. The rearrangement links TRBV7-2 to TRBJ2-4, with TRBD1 as a possible D gene (5 bases). The DNA end lines up better with TRBJ2-7; the J call may be wrong. The germline gives CDR1 SGHTA, CDR2 FQGNSA. The CDR3 is 14 residues long. The DNA for the CDR3 is TGTGCCGGCAGCTCTCGCCACAGGTCCTACGAGCAGTACTTC. Amino acid sequence: CAGSSRHRSYEQYF.

There are a few counts of this clonotype. The V gene is TRBV4-1, the J gene TRBJ2-7; TRBD2 matches 10 bases. This CDR3 is built from 13 residues. The junction had 4 bases not matched to a gene; V was cut back by 5 bases and J by 6 bases. CDR1 and CDR2 from the germline V gene are MGHRA and YSYEKL. The CDR3, as DNA: TGCGCCAGCAGCGTTAGCGGGGGGCCCGAGCAGTACTTC. It translates to CASSVSGGPEQYF.

This chain uses TRBV2 with TRBJ2-3, with D maybe TRBD1 (6 bases). The germline V and J ends were trimmed by 8 bases and 0 bases, with 9 bases remaining between them. The CDR3 length is 13 residues. Germline V gene sequence: CDR1 SNHLY, CDR2 FYNNEI. CDR3 DNA sequence: TGTGCCAGCCAGGGGCTGAGCACAGATACGCAGTATTTT. It translates to CASQGLSTDTQYF.

The chain carries TRBV29-1 and TRBJ2-7, with 7 positions matching TRBD1. This CDR3 is built from 13 residues. V shed 6 bases and J 1 base; nucleotides not matched to a gene: 6. CDR1 is SQVTM, CDR2 ANQGSEA, per germline. In DNA, the CDR3 is TGCAGCGTCCGAACAGGGGCGTCCTACGAGCAGTACTTC. Protein sequence: CSVRTGASYEQYF.

The chain combines TRBV12-3 or TRBV12-4 with TRBJ2-3; perhaps TRBD2 as D (6 bases). V lost 3 bases to trimming and J lost 2 bases, with 12 bases between them. This CDR3 comprises 15 residues. Here the CDR3 DNA reads TGTGCCAGCAGTTTCTGGGGGGAAACCACAGATACGCAGTATTTT. Translation: CASSFWGETTDTQYF.

The rearrangement joins TRBV7-9 to TRBJ2-5; unclear D gene. The CDR3 extends over 14 amino acids. CDR1 is SEHNR and CDR2 is FQNEAQ in the germline V gene (reference sequence). V gave up 5 bases and J gave up 5 bases, with 15 bases separating them. The CDR3 is CASSPIGSRETQYF. The CDR3 DNA is TGTGCCAGCAGCCCAATCGGGTCCCGGGAGACCCAGTACTTC. The full variable domain, in which reference TRBV7-9 and TRBJ2-5 provide the parts outside the CDR3, is DTGVSQNPRHKITKRGQNVTFRCDPISEHNRLYWYRQTLGQGPEFLTYFQNEAQLEKSRLLSDRFSAERPKGSFSTLEIQRTEQGDSAMYLCASSPIGSRETQYFGPGTRLLVL.

This clonotype was seen only a few times. This chain connects TRBV7-3 to TRBJ1-1, with 10 bases that match TRBD1. CDR1 and CDR2 from the germline V gene are SGHTA and FQGTGA. CDR3 length: 15 residues. Losses at the gene ends were 7 bases for V and 4 bases for J; bases not matched to a gene: 9. The CDR3 nucleotides read TGTGCCAGCATCAAGGGACAGGGGTCCCCCACTGAAGCTTTCTTT. Its protein is CASIKGQGSPTEAFF.

This clonotype was picked up a small number of times. V usage is TRBV29-1 and J usage is TRBJ2-1; 10 bases are shared with TRBD1. Losses at the gene ends were 6 bases for V and 4 bases for J; bases not matched to a gene: 6. In germline, CDR1 is SQVTM, CDR2 ANQGSEA. CDR3 length equals 14 residues. DNA for the CDR3: TGCAGCGTGGCAGGGACAGGGGCTTACAATGAGCAGTTCTTC. Translating gives CSVAGTGAYNEQFF.

This clonotype turned up a few times. The chain combines TRBV5-1 with TRBJ2-7; D possibly matches TRBD1 or TRBD2 (6 bases each). CDR1 is SGHRS, CDR2 YFSETQ, per germline. Deletions cut 1 base from V and 2 bases from J, with 13 bases between. The CDR3 sequence is 15 residues long. CDR3 amino acids: CASSLPRDITYEQYF. DNA of the CDR3: TGCGCCAGCAGCTTGCCGCGGGACATTACCTACGAGCAGTACTTC.

The chain is built from TRBV18 and TRBJ2-5; TRBD2 aligns across 13 bases. Germline V lookup: CDR1 KGHSH, CDR2 LQKENI. This CDR3 spans 15 amino acids. V trimming: 4 bases; J trimming: 4 bases; junction bases outside the gene matches: 3. CDR3 nucleotides: TGTGCCAGCTCACTAGGACTAGCGGGGGCAGAGACCCAGTACTTC. Translated, it gives CASSLGLAGAETQYF.

The V call is TRBV18, the J call TRBJ1-5; D is perhaps TRBD1 (5 bases). Trimming left V 8 bases short and J 0 bases short, with 14 bases between. The CDR3 covers 15 residues. Germline loops: CDR1 KGHSH, CDR2 LQKENI. CDR3 amino acids: CASPLGDGSNQPQHF. Here the CDR3 DNA reads TGTGCCAGCCCACTAGGGGACGGTAGCAATCAGCCCCAGCATTTT.

The chain has TRBV6-5 and TRBJ2-7; D unresolved. This CDR3 region has 14 residues. V was trimmed by 5 bases and J by 6 bases, leaving 17 bases between them. CDR1 is MNHEY, CDR2 SVGAGI, per germline. CDR3 in DNA: TGTGCCAGCAGTGCCCCCGGGCTAGTTGGCGAGCAGTACTTC. It specifies CASSAPGLVGEQYF.

This clonotype was observed a handful of times. This chain joins TRBV6-2 or TRBV6-3 and TRBJ2-5, with D tentatively TRBD1 (6 bases). Germline loops: CDR1 MNHEY, CDR2 SVGEGT. V gave up 8 bases and J gave up 1 base, with 8 bases separating them. The CDR3 extends over 12 amino acids. This CDR3 reads CASGGTQETQYF. CDR3 DNA: TGTGCCAGCGGGGGCACCCAAGAGACCCAGTACTTC.

This clonotype was recorded once. The V and J genes are TRBV20-1 and TRBJ2-3; 14 nucleotides line up with TRBD2. The CDR3 runs to 16 residues. Germline lookup yields CDR1 DFQATT and CDR2 SNEGSKA (reference sequence). With 5 bases clipped from V and 5 bases from J, the junction kept 9 bases outside the gene matches. CDR3 protein: CSAETGLAGDIDTQYF. The CDR3 DNA reads TGCAGTGCTGAAACGGGACTAGCGGGGGATATAGATACGCAGTATTTT.

The chain joins TRBV28 to TRBJ2-3, with TRBD2 matching over 9 bases. J lost 3 bases, V lost 8 bases, and 9 bases had no gene match. The CDR3 totals 15 residues. Germline V lookup: CDR1 MDHEN, CDR2 SYDVKM. The CDR3 nucleotides are TGTGCCAGCGGGGCTGGGCTAGCGGGAACAGATACGCAGTATTTT. It specifies CASGAGLAGTDTQYF.

DNA of the CDR3: TGTGCCAGCAGTTCTAGGGCAGGGGGTACTGGGGCCAACGTCCTGACTTTC. It specifies CASSSRAGGTGANVLTF. The V gene is TRBV12-3 or TRBV12-4, the J gene TRBJ2-6; 7 bases line up with TRBD1. J was trimmed by 2 bases and V by 4 bases; bases with no gene match: 8. The CDR3 extends over 17 amino acids.

The chain recombines TRBV5-5 with TRBJ2-7, with TRBD2 matching 11 bases. V shed 2 bases, J shed 12 bases, and the junction held 10 bases outside the gene matches. The CDR3 length is 14 residues. CDR1 is SGHKS and CDR2 is YYEKEE in the germline V gene (reference sequence). The CDR3 region has the DNA TGTGCCAGCAGCTTAGGGACTAGCGGCTCCTACCCGTACTTC. This sequence encodes CASSLGTSGSYPYF.

The chain is built from TRBV6-2 or TRBV6-3 and TRBJ2-5, with D possibly TRBD2 on 6 matching bases. The J call is in doubt because the DNA end fits TRBJ2-7 better. CDR1 and CDR2 (germline): MNHEY, SVGEGT. The CDR3 totals 17 residues. CDR3 residues: CASSRLDRGRTPYEQYF. Written as DNA, the CDR3 is TGTGCCAGCAGCCGCCTTGACCGAGGGAGGACTCCCTACGAGCAGTACTTC.

This chain connects TRBV7-2 to TRBJ2-7; TRBD1 agrees at 7 bases. The J segment lost 3 bases and the V segment lost 5 bases, leaving 10 bases of the junction unmatched. In germline, CDR1 is SGHTA, CDR2 FQGNSA. The CDR3 spans 15 residues. CDR3 residues: CASSVTGASLYEQYF. The CDR3 DNA follows: TGTGCCAGCAGCGTTACAGGGGCATCTCTCTACGAGCAGTACTTC.

The CDR3 nucleotides are TGTGCCAGCAGCTTAGGAGGAGCTTCCTCGGGTTTAGAGCAGTTCTTC. Its protein product is CASSLGGASSGLEQFF. This chain links TRBV7-2 with TRBJ2-1; D is ambiguous. The CDR3 has 16 residues. Germline CDR1 SGHTA, CDR2 FQGNSA. The V end lost 1 base, the J end lost 10 bases, and 20 bases lay between the germline ends.

This clonotype occurred a few times. The chain carries TRBV12-3 or TRBV12-4 and TRBJ2-5; D is ambiguous. The CDR3 is 13 amino acids. V was shortened by 4 bases and J by 0 bases, with 6 bases between the two germline ends. Here the CDR3 DNA reads TGTGCCAGCAGTTGGTCAGACCAAGAGACCCAGTACTTC. Its protein is CASSWSDQETQYF.

The V and J genes are TRBV15 and TRBJ2-1, with TRBD1 matching 7 bases. Germline-derived CDR1 and CDR2 are LNHNV and YYDKDF (reference sequence). The CDR3 contains 15 residues. The J segment lost 0 bases and the V segment lost 5 bases, leaving 4 bases of the junction unmatched. The CDR3 nucleotides read TGTGCCACCAGCCCTAGACAGGGCTCCTACAATGAGCAGTTCTTC. Translation gives CATSPRQGSYNEQFF.

This CDR3 reads CASSLSVHEQYF. In DNA form, the CDR3 reads TGTGCCAGCAGCTTATCAGTCCACGAGCAGTACTTC. This chain links TRBV7-9 with TRBJ2-7; D is uncertain. Trimming took 2 bases from V and 5 from J, leaving 7 bases between them. The CDR3 is 12 amino acids. Per the germline V gene, CDR1 is SEHNR and CDR2 is FQNEAQ (reference sequence).